This T cell receptor beta chain was sequenced during a study of Tregs in tolerant kidney transplant recipients. CD4+CD25+CD127- Tregs, CD4+CD25- non-Tregs, CD4 and CD8 cells were sorted. CDR3 length: 17 amino acids. The trim removed 0 bases at V and 4 bases at J, leaving 4 bases unmatched. CDR1 KGHSH and CDR2 LQKENI come from the germline V gene. TCRdb keeps only in-frame clones here, not all; method: immunoSEQ multiplex PCR. This sample has about 240,000 clones, with approximately 84% found just once. This chain connects TRBV18 to TRBJ1-5, with 12 bases matching TRBD1. The material sequenced was CD4+ T cells from blood. The receptor was isolated from a human donor in good health. The CDR3, as DNA: TGTGCCAGCTCACCACCTGGGGGACAGGGGGCGAATCAGCCCCAGCATTTT. Its protein is CASSPPGGQGANQPQHF.